This T cell receptor beta chain was sequenced in a study of blood T cell repertoires in COVID-19. On the study more broadly: Samples representing acute and convalescent COVID-19 were sourced from the United States, Italy and Spain. From T cells, B-cell-depleted T cells, or PBMCs came the material, which was cDNA or gDNA.

The CDR3 runs to 14 residues. Germline-derived CDR1 and CDR2 are LNHDA and SQIVND (reference sequence). Trimming took 3 bases from V and 6 from J, leaving 14 bases between them. The assay was immunoSEQ multiplex PCR, and TCRdb's table has in-frame clones only and misses some. The table shows fewer than 75,000 clones, with 80% to 95% occurring only once. Source material: peripheral blood. This clonotype originated in a man aged 50 to 60 with active COVID-19. The chain is built from TRBV19 and TRBJ1-2; no reliable D call. The CDR3 spells CASSIEGGRHGYTF. The DNA of the CDR3 is TGTGCCAGTAGTATCGAGGGAGGGCGCCATGGCTACACCTTC.